The entry that follows covers one T cell receptor (beta chain) sequence. Its target is not known. This record belongs to a study of shared clonotypes between healthy human individuals. General observations from the study: The sole specimen, blood, was sampled, and tissue repertoires likely differ. Memory subsets generally showed smaller estimated richness than naive subsets did. Sequencing depth was predicted to influence how clonotypes are shared among donors. Non-shared clonotypes showed lower generation probabilities than clonotypes common to all four donors.

Trimming took 6 bases from V and 2 from J, leaving 17 bases between them. Germline CDR1 KGHSH, CDR2 LQKENI. This CDR3 comprises 15 residues. The method was immunoSEQ multiplex PCR; TCRdb's version includes in-frame clones alone and lacks a portion of them. The sample carries approximately 2,200,000 clones, under 95% recorded once. CD8 cells regarded as naive lacked CD45RO, were positively chosen for CCR7, and omitted terminally differentiated effector memory CD45RA+ cells. The TCR comes from a man aged 18 to 30 in good health. Some clones in this sample may be carry-over from other donors' samples. The sequencing input was naive CD8+ T cells from PBMCs. The chain is built from TRBV18 and TRBJ2-7, with D hard to call. The CDR3 is CASSLASQPTYEQYF. For the CDR3, the DNA is TGTGCCAGCTCCCTGGCTTCTCAGCCTACCTACGAGCAGTACTTC.